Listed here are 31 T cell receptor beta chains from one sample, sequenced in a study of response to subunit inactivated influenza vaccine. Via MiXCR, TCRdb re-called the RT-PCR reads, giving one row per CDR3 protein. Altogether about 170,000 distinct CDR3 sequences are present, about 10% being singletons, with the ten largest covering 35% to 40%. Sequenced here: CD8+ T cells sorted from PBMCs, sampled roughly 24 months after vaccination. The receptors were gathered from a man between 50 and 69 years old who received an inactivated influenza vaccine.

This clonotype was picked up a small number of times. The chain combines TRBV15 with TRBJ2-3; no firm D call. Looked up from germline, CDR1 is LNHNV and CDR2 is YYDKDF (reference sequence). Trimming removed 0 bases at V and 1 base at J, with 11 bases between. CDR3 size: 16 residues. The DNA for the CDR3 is TGTGCCACCAGCAGAGAAGCTATAAAGGGCACAGATACGCAGTATTTT. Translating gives CATSREAIKGTDTQYF.

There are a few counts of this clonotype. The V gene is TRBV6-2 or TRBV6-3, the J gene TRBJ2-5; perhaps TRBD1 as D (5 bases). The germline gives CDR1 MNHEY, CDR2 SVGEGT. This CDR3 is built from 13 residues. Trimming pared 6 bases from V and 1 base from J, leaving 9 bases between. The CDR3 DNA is TGTGCCAGCAGCCCGGACATCCAAGAGACCCAGTACTTC. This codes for CASSPDIQETQYF.

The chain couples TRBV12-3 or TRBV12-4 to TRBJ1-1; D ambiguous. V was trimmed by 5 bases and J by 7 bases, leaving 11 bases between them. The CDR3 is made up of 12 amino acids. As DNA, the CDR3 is TGTGCCAGCAGTCCGTGGGGTAGTGAAGCTTTCTTT. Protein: CASSPWGSEAFF.

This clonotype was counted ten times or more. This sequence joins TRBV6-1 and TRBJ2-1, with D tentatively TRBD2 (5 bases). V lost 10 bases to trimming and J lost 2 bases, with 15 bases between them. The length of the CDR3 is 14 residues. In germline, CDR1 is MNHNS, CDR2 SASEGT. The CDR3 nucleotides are TGTGCCACCGAGGGAGTGGTCGCCTACAATGAGCAGTTCTTC. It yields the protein CATEGVVAYNEQFF.

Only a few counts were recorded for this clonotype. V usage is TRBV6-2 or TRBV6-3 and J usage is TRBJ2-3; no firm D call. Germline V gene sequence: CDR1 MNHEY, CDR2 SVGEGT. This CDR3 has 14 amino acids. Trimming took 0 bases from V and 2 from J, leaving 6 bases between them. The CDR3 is CASSYSGYTDTQYF. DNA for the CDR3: TGTGCCAGCAGTTACTCAGGTTACACAGATACGCAGTATTTT.

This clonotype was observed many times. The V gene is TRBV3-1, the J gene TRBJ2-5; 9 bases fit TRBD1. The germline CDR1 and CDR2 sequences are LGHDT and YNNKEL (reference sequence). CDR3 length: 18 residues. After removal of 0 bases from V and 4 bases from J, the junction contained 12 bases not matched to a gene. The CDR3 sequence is CASSQEWHRGLVGETQYF. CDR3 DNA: TGTGCCAGCAGCCAAGAATGGCACAGGGGGCTCGTCGGAGAGACCCAGTACTTC.

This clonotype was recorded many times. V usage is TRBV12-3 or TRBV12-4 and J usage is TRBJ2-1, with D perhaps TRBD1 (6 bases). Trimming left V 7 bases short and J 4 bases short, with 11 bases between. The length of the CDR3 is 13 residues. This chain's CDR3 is CASTIDRYNEQFF. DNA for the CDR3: TGTGCCAGCACCATTGACAGGTACAATGAGCAGTTCTTC.

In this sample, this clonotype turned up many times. The CDR3 DNA reads TGCGCCAGCAGCTTTAATTACAATGAGCAGTTCTTC. Translation: CASSFNYNEQFF. The chain has TRBV5-1 and TRBJ2-1; D is unresolved. The germline V and J ends were trimmed by 2 bases and 4 bases, with 4 bases remaining between them. CDR3 length equals 12 residues. CDR1 SGHRS and CDR2 YFSETQ come from the germline V gene.

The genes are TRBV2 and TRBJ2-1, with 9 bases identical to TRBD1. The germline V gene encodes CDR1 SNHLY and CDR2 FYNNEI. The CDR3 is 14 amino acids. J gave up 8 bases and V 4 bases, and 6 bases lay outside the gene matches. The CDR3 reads CASSAGTGKDEQFF. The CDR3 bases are TGTGCCAGCAGTGCCGGGACAGGGAAAGATGAGCAGTTCTTC.

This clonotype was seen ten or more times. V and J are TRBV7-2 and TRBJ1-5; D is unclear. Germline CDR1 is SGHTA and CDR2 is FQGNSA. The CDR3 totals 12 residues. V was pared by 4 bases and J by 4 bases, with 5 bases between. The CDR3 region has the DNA TGTGCCAGCAGCTCGACTAATCAGCCCCAGCATTTT. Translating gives CASSSTNQPQHF.

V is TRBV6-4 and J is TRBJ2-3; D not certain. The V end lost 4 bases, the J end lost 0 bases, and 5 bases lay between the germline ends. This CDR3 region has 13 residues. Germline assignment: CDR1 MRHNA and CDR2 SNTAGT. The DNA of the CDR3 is TGTGCCAGCAGTGTACAGAGCACAGATACGCAGTATTTT. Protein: CASSVQSTDTQYF.

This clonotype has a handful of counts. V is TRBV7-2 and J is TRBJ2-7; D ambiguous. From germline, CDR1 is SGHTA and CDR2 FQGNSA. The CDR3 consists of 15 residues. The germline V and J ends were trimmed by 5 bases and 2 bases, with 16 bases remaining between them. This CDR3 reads CASSTRAPTPYEQYF. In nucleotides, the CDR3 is TGTGCCAGCAGCACCCGGGCCCCGACCCCCTACGAGCAGTACTTC.

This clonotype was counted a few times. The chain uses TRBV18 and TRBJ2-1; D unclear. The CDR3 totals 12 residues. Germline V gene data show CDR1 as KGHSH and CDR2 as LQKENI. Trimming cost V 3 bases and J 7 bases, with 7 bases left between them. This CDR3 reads CASSPYQNEQFF. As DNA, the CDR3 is TGTGCCAGCTCACCTTACCAGAATGAGCAGTTCTTC.

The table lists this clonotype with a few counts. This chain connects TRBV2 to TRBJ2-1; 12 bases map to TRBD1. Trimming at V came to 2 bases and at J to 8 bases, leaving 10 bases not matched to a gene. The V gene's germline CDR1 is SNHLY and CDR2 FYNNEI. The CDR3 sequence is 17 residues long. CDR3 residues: CASSERAGTGGADEQFF. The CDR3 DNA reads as TGTGCCAGCAGTGAACGGGCCGGGACAGGGGGCGCGGATGAGCAGTTCTTC.

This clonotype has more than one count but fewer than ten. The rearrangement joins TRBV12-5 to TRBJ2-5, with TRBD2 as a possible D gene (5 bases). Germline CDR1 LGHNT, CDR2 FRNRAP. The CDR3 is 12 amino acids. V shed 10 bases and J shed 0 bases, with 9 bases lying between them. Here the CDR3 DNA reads TGTGCTAACTCAGCGGACCAAGAGACCCAGTACTTC. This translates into CANSADQETQYF.

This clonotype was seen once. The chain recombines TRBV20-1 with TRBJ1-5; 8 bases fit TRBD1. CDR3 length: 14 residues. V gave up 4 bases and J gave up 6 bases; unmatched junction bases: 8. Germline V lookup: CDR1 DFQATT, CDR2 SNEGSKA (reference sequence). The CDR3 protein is CSATDRDSSQPQHF. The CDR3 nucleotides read TGCAGTGCTACGGACAGGGATTCTTCTCAGCCCCAGCATTTT.

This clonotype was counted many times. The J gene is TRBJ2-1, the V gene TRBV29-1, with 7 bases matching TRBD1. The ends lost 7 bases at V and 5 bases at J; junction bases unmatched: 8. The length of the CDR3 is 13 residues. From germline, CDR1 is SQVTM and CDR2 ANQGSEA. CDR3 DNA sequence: TGCAGCGATCGACAGGGCTCGAACAATGAGCAGTTCTTC. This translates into CSDRQGSNNEQFF.

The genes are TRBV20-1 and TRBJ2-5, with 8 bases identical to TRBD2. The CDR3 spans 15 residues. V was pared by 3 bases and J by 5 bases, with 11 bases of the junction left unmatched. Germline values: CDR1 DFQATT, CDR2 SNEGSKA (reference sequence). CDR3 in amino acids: CSASAYGGDWETQYF. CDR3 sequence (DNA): TGCAGTGCTAGTGCCTACGGGGGGGACTGGGAGACCCAGTACTTC.

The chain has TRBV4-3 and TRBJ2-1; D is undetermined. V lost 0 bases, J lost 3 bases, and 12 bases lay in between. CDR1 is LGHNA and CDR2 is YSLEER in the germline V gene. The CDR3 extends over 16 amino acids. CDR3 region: CASSQDQAVHYNEQFF. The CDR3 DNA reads TGCGCCAGCAGCCAAGATCAGGCGGTGCACTACAATGAGCAGTTCTTC.

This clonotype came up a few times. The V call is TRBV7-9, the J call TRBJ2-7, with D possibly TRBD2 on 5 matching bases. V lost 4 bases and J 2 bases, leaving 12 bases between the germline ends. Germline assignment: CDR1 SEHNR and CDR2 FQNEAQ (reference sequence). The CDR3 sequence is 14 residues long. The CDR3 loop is CASSSEGWAYEQYF. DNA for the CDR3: TGTGCCAGCAGCTCCGAGGGCTGGGCCTACGAGCAGTACTTC.

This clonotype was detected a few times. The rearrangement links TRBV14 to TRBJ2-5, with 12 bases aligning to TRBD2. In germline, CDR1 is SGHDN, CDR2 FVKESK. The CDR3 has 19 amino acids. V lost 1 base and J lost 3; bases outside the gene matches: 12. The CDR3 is CASSQGWTSGVPGEETQYF. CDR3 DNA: TGTGCCAGCAGCCAAGGGTGGACTAGCGGGGTCCCGGGGGAAGAGACCCAGTACTTC.

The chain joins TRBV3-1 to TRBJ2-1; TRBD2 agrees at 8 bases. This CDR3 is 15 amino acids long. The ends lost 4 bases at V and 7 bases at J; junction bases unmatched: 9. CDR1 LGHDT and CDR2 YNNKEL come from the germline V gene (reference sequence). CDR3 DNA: TGTGCCAGCAGCCTCCTGGGTAGCGGGACGAATGAGCAGTTCTTC. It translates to CASSLLGSGTNEQFF.

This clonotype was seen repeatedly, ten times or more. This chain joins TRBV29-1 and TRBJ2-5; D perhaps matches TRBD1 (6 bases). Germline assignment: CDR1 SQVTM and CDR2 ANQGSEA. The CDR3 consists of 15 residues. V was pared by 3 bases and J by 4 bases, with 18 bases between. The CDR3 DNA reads TGCAGCGTTGAGGTCCGCTTGGGACACGGAGAGACCCAGTACTTC. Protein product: CSVEVRLGHGETQYF.

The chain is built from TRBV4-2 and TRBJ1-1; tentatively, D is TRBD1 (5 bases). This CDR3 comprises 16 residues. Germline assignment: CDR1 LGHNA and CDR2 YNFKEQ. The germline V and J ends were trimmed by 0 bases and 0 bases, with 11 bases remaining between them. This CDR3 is CASSQEGGALNTEAFF. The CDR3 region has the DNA TGTGCCAGCAGCCAAGAGGGGGGAGCCTTGAACACTGAAGCTTTCTTT.

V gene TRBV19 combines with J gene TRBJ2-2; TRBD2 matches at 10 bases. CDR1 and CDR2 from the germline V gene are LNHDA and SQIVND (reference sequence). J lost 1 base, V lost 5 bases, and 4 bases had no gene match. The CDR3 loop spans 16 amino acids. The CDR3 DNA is TGTGCCAGTAGTTCTAGCGGGGGCCTGAACACCGGGGAGCTGTTTTTT. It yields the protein CASSSSGGLNTGELFF.

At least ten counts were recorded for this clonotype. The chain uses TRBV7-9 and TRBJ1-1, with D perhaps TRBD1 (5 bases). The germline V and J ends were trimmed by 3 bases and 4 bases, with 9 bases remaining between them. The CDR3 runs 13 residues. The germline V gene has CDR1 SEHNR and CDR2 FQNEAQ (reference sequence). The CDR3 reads CASSFVGGTEAFF. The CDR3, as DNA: TGTGCCAGCAGCTTCGTGGGGGGCACTGAAGCTTTCTTT.

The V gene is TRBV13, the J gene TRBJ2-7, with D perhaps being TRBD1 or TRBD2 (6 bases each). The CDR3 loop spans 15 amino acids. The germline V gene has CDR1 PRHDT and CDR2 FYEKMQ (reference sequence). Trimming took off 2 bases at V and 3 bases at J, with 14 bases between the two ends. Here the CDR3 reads CASSLRRRGIYEQYF. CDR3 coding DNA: TGTGCCAGCAGCTTAAGACGGAGGGGGATCTACGAGCAGTACTTC.

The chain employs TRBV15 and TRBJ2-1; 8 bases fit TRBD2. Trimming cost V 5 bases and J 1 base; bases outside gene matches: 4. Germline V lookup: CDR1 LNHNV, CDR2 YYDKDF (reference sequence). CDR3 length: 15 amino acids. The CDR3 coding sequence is TGTGCCACCAGCCCGAGCGGGGGATCCTACAATGAGCAGTTCTTC. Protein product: CATSPSGGSYNEQFF.

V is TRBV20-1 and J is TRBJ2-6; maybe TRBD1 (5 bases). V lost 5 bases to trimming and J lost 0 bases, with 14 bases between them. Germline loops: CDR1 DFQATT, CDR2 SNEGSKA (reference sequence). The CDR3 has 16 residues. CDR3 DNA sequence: TGCAGTGCTCCTTGGGGCCCTTTCTCTGGGGCCAACGTCCTGACTTTC. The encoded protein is CSAPWGPFSGANVLTF.

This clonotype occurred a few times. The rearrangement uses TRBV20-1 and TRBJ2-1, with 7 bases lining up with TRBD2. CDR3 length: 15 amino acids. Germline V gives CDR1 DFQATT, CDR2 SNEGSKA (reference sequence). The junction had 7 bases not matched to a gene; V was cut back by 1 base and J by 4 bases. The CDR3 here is CSARGASGEYNEQFF. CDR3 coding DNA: TGCAGTGCTAGAGGAGCTAGCGGAGAGTACAATGAGCAGTTCTTC.

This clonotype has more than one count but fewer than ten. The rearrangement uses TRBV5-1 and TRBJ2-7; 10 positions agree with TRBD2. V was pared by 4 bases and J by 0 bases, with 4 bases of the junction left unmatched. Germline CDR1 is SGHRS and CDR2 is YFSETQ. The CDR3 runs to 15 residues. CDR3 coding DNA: TGCGCCAGCAGCCTAACTAGCGGGAACTCCTACGAGCAGTACTTC. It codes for CASSLTSGNSYEQYF.